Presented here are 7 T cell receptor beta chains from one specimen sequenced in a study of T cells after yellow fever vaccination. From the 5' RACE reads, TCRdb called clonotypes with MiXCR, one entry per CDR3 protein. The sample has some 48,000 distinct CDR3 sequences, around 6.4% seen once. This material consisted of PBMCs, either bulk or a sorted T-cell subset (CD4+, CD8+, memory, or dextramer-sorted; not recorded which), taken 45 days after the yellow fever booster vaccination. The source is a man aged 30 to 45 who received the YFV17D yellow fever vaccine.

Here the CDR3 reads CASSLTNIGANYGYTF. CDR3 DNA: TGTGCCAGCAGCTTGACGAATATCGGAGCTAACTATGGCTACACCTTC. This rearrangement joins TRBV7-9 to TRBJ1-2; D remains unclear. Germline-derived CDR1 and CDR2 are SEHNR and FQNEAQ (reference sequence). Trimming left V 3 bases short and J 0 bases short, with 14 bases between. The CDR3 is made up of 16 amino acids.

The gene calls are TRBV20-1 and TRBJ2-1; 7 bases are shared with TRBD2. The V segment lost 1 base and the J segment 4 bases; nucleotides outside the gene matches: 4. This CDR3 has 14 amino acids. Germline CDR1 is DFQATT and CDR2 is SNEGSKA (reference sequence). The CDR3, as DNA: TGCAGTGCTAGAGGCCCTAGCGGATACAATGAGCAGTTCTTC. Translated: CSARGPSGYNEQFF.

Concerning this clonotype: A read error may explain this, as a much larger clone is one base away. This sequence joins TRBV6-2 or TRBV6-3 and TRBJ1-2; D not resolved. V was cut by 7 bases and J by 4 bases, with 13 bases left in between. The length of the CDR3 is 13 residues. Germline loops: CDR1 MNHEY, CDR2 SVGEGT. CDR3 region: CASNYPPSYGYTF. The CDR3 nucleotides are TGTGCCAGCAATTATCCCCCGAGCTATGGCTACACCTTC.

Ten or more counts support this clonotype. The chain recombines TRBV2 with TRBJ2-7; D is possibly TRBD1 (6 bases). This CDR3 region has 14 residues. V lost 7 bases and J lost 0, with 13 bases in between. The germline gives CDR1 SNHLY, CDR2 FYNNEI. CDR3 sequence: CASTRTVASYEQYF. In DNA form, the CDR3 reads TGTGCCAGCACCCGGACAGTTGCCTCCTACGAGCAGTACTTC.

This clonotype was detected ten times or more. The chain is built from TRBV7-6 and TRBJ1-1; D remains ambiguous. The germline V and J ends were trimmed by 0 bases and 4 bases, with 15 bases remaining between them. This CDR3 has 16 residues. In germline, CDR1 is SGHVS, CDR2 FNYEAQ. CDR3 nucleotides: TGTGCCAGCAGCTTAGCGCAAGCATTTCGGGGCACTGAAGCTTTCTTT. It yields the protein CASSLAQAFRGTEAFF.

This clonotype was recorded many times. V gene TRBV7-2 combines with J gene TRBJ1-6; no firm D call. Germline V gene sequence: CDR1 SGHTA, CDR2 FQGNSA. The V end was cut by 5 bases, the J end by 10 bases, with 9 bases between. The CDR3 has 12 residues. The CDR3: CASSVPYSPLHF. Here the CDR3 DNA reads TGTGCCAGCAGCGTTCCCTACTCACCCCTCCACTTT.

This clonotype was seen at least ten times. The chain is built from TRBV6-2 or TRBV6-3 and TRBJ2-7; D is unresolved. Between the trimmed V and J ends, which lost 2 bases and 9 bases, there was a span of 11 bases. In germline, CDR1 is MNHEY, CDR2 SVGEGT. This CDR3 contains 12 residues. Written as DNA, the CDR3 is TGTGCCAGCAGTTACACCTCAAATGTGCAGTACTTC. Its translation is CASSYTSNVQYF.